The rows below give T cell receptor beta chains drawn from one sample of a study of blood T cell repertoires in COVID-19. TCRdb keeps only in-frame clones here, not all; method: immunoSEQ multiplex PCR. The sample holds some 100,000 clones, about nine tenths seen once. The sample consisted of peripheral blood. These receptors were taken from a woman in her seventies with acute or convalescent COVID-19. Each CDR3 is given with its conserved first and last residue. A D gene is named only where the DNA matches it firmly. A row's size may be missing; if present it is once, few, many or a size class.

clone_size | d_call | j_call | v_call | cdr3_aa | cdr3_nt
. | . | TRBJ2-3 | TRBV10-3 | CAISYGVTDTQYF | TGTGCCATCAGTTACGGAGTCACAGATACGCAGTATTTT
. | TRBD1 | TRBJ1-1 | TRBV5-6 | CASSWDSTNEAFF | TGTGCCAGCAGCTGGGACAGTACGAATGAAGCTTTCTTT
once | . | TRBJ1-2 | TRBV5-1 | CASSLYDWNYGYTF | TGCGCCAGCAGCTTGTACGACTGGAACTATGGCTACACCTTC
once | . | TRBJ1-6 | TRBV27 | CASSLSQGGSPLHF | TGTGCCAGCAGTTTAAGCCAGGGCGGATCACCCCTCCACTTT
few | TRBD1 | TRBJ1-5 | TRBV19 | CASSIVGTGGQPQHF | TGTGCCAGTAGTATTGTCGGGACAGGGGGCCAGCCCCAGCATTTT
. | TRBD2 | TRBJ2-2 | TRBV18 | CASSPAGGGTGELFF | TGTGCCAGCTCACCAGCGGGGGGCGGCACCGGGGAGCTGTTTTTT
. | . | TRBJ1-5 | TRBV6-6 | CASSPAGASNQPQHF | TGTGCCAGCAGCCCAGCAGGGGCGAGCAATCAGCCCCAGCATTTT
. | TRBD2 | TRBJ2-3 | TRBV5-1 | CASSLGSGGRALDTQYF | TGCGCCAGCAGCTTGGGTAGCGGGGGGCGAGCGCTAGATACGCAGTATTTT
. | TRBD1 | TRBJ1-4 | TRBV5-1 | CASSAGQGAEKLFF | TGCGCCAGCAGCGCCGGACAGGGGGCCGAAAAACTGTTTTTT
. | TRBD2 | TRBJ2-2 | TRBV19 | CASSRRLAANTGELFF | TGTGCCAGTAGTAGGAGACTAGCGGCGAACACCGGGGAGCTGTTTTTT
. | . | TRBJ2-1 | TRBV18 | CASSPGPASSYNEQFF | TGTGCCAGCTCACCAGGTCCCGCGAGCTCCTACAATGAGCAGTTCTTC
. | TRBD1 | TRBJ1-4 | TRBV27 | CASSPRQGTEKLFF | TGTGCCAGCAGTCCCAGACAGGGTACTGAAAAACTGTTTTTT
. | . | TRBJ2-1 | TRBV27 | CASRFMGANEQFF | TGTGCCAGCAGATTTATGGGGGCGAATGAGCAGTTCTTC
. | . | TRBJ2-2 | TRBV6-5 | CASSQGPNTGELFF | TGTGCCAGCAGTCAGGGGCCGAACACCGGGGAGCTGTTTTTT
. | . | TRBJ2-5 | TRBV5-1 | CASSELAPGETQYF | TGCGCCAGCAGCGAACTAGCCCCAGGGGAGACCCAGTACTTC
. | TRBD1 | TRBJ2-5 | TRBV19 | CASSIRTGAYQETQYF | TGTGCCAGTAGTATCCGGACAGGGGCCTATCAAGAGACCCAGTACTTC
. | . | TRBJ2-1 | TRBV5-1 | CASSFSFRLQDEQFF | TGCGCCAGCAGCTTTAGTTTCAGGTTACAGGATGAGCAGTTCTTC
. | TRBD1 | TRBJ1-2 | TRBV5-4 | CASSLGDRGFDYGYTF | TGTGCCAGCAGCTTGGGAGACAGGGGTTTTGACTATGGCTACACCTTC
. | TRBD1 | TRBJ1-4 | TRBV18 | CASSRDRGLLEKLFF | TGTGCCAGCTCACGGGACAGGGGGCTTCTTGAAAAACTGTTTTTT
few | . | TRBJ1-2 | TRBV18 | CASSPEAYGYTF | TGTGCCAGCTCACCTGAGGCGTATGGCTACACCTTC
. | TRBD2 | TRBJ2-3 | TRBV6-5 | CASRGREGPADTQYF | TGTGCCAGCAGGGGGAGGGAGGGCCCTGCAGATACGCAGTATTTT
. | TRBD1 | TRBJ1-5 | TRBV15 | CATSRPGTGDNQPQHF | TGTGCCACCAGCAGACCGGGGACAGGGGACAATCAGCCCCAGCATTTT
. | TRBD1 | TRBJ1-2 | TRBV7-9 | CASRRQGAIYSGYTF | TGTGCCAGCAGGCGACAGGGAGCTATCTACTCGGGCTACACCTTC
. | TRBD1 | TRBJ2-5 | TRBV5-6 | CASSTHRGHETQYF | TGTGCCAGCAGTACGCACAGGGGGCATGAGACCCAGTACTTC
few | TRBD2 | TRBJ2-2 | TRBV7-9 | CASRWTSGATRRTGELFF | TGTGCCAGCAGGTGGACTAGCGGGGCGACCCGCCGGACCGGGGAGCTGTTTTTT
. | TRBD1 | TRBJ1-1 | TRBV29-1 | CSALQDRQNTEAFF | TGCAGCGCCCTCCAGGACAGGCAGAACACTGAAGCTTTCTTT
. | TRBD2 | TRBJ2-1 | TRBV3-1/TRBV3-2 | CASSLTSGEYNEQFF | TGTGCCAGCAGCCTCACTAGCGGGGAGTACAATGAGCAGTTCTTC
. | . | TRBJ1-5 | TRBV6-5 | CASRTEYKQPQHF | TGTGCCAGCAGGACAGAGTATAAGCAGCCCCAGCATTTT
. | . | TRBJ1-3 | TRBV28 | CASTEGGSGNTIYF | TGTGCCAGCACCGAGGGGGGGTCGGGAAACACCATATATTTT
. | . | TRBJ2-1 | TRBV2 | CASNGRMYNEQFF | TGTGCCAGCAACGGCAGGATGTATAATGAGCAGTTCTTC
. | . | TRBJ1-3 | TRBV5-1 | CASSPGHSEGNTIYF | TGCGCCAGCAGCCCGGGACATTCAGAAGGAAACACCATATATTTT
. | TRBD1 | TRBJ2-5 | TRBV6-5 | CASSRVTGGQETQYF | TGTGCCAGCAGCCGCGTCACAGGGGGCCAAGAGACCCAGTACTTC
. | . | TRBJ1-2 | TRBV7-9 | CASSRNQGRSSMGYTF | TGTGCCAGCAGCCGCAATCAGGGGCGGTCTAGTATGGGCTACACCTTC
. | . | TRBJ1-5 | TRBV19 | CASSSRAGNQPQHF | TGTGCCAGTAGTAGCAGGGCGGGCAATCAGCCCCAGCATTTT
. | . | TRBJ1-1 | TRBV19 | CASSYNRRVGEAFF | TGTGCCAGTAGTTACAACAGAAGAGTTGGCGAAGCTTTCTTT
. | TRBD1 | TRBJ1-4 | TRBV6-5 | CASSARDRTNEKLFF | TGTGCCAGCAGCGCACGGGACAGGACTAATGAAAAACTGTTTTTT
. | . | TRBJ2-1 | TRBV5-1 | CASSFDSFSEQFF | TGCGCCAGCAGCTTTGATAGCTTTAGTGAGCAGTTCTTC
. | TRBD1 | TRBJ1-1 | TRBV19 | CASSTSDFRGSGTEAFF | TGTGCCAGTAGTACGTCTGACTTCAGGGGGAGCGGGACTGAAGCTTTCTTT
. | . | TRBJ1-1 | TRBV18 | CASSPSIAGENTEAFF | TGTGCCAGCTCACCATCAATCGCAGGGGAGAACACTGAAGCTTTCTTT
. | . | TRBJ2-7 | TRBV12-3/TRBV12-4 | CASSLQNSYEQYF | TGTGCCAGCAGTTTGCAGAACTCCTACGAGCAGTACTTC
. | TRBD1 | TRBJ1-2 | TRBV25-1 | CASSEYTGDIANYGYTF | TGTGCCAGCAGTGAATATACAGGGGATATAGCTAACTATGGCTACACCTTC